This T cell receptor (beta chain) is from a study of beta chain features in type 1 diabetes. The isolated RNA, all of it, was reverse transcribed, so expressed TCRB transcripts were what got sequenced. The method was immunoSEQ multiplex PCR; TCRdb's version includes in-frame clones alone and lacks a portion of them. Among around 330,000 clones listed, approximately 11% were seen once. The CDR3 has 14 amino acids. V shed 5 bases and J 3 bases; nucleotides not matched to a gene: 6. Germline CDR1 ENHRY, CDR2 SYGVKD. The receptor comes from a woman aged 30 to 39 in good health. Sequences were obtained from naive CD4+ T cells from blood. The J gene is TRBJ2-7, the V gene TRBV10-3; 8 bases are a match to TRBD1. In DNA, the CDR3 is TGTGCCATCAGTAAGGACAGGGAGGTCTACGAGCAGTACTTC. Its protein is CAISKDREVYEQYF.